The entry below gives a single T cell receptor beta chain sequence along with its context. Its matching antigen is unknown. This specimen comes from a study of CD4 T cells in relation to SARS-CoV-2 and coronaviruses. About the study: Controls used an HIV-1 Nef peptide pool or no peptide.

Produced via immunoSEQ multiplex PCR; TCRdb's table is partial and in-frame only. The data show around 26,000 clones, about three quarters seen once. Broader study findings: Each donor contributed either pre-pandemic or post-infection samples, not both. In roughly 61% of donors, memory CD4+ clonotypes crossrecognized SARS-CoV-2 and at least one common cold coronavirus spike.

This CDR3 has 19 residues. Per the germline V gene, CDR1 is LNHDA and CDR2 is SQIVND (reference sequence). V lost 5 bases and J lost 3, with 26 bases in between. CD4+ T cells from unexposed donors were obtained before the COVID-19 pandemic (2011-2018). The cells were cultured for 10 days before CD4+ T cells were isolated. Unexposed-donor CD4+ T cells were probed with SARS-CoV-2 S/N and four cold-coronavirus spikes, cells permitting. This clonotype was obtained from a human donor in good health. Material: CD4+ T cells from PBMCs, cultured in vitro. The chain has TRBV19 and TRBJ1-3; D not certain. The CDR3 protein is CASSPLGRTAEQYGNTIYF. DNA for the CDR3: TGTGCCAGTAGTCCCCTCGGTAGGACGGCCGAGCAATATGGAAACACCATATATTTT.